This T cell receptor (beta chain) comes out of a study of blood T cell repertoires in COVID-19. Background on the study: The study drew acute and convalescent COVID-19 samples from the United States, Italy and Spain. The cDNA or gDNA used as material had been derived from T cells, B-cell-depleted T cells, or PBMCs.

In the original workflow: Nucleated cell number was recorded as an estimate derived from reference gene primer amplification. Libraries were prepared by immunoSEQ multiplex PCR; TCRdb keeps only in-frame clonotypes and omits some of them. That table is the source of V, J and clone size, and D and trimming were worked out from the DNA. The sample yields over 150,000 clones, approximately 86% seen once. CDR3 length: 15 amino acids. The chain combines TRBV21-1 with TRBJ1-5; the table's D call of TRBD1 was not tested on the DNA. TRBV21-1 is given as a pseudogene. The clonotype was recovered from a man between 50 and 59 years old with active or convalescent COVID-19. The sequenced sample consisted of peripheral blood. The CDR3 here is CASSTPGVSNQPQHF. CDR3 DNA: TGTGCCAGCAGCACCCCAGGGGTGAGCAATCAGCCCCAGCATTTT.